This passage covers 18 T cell receptor beta chains from one sample sequenced in a study of T cell repertoires in cytomegalovirus infection. Using its own MiXCR run on the reads, TCRdb lists one record per CDR3 protein. The sample has 110,000 or so distinct CDR3 sequences, roughly 30% seen once. For these receptors, no antigen is known. The sequences come from CD8+ T cells from cultured PBMCs, collected from culture after CMV antigen stimulation. These receptor sequences come from a human donor in good health (CMV status not recorded). Some clones in this sample may be carry-over from other donors' samples.

This clonotype was seen a few times. The chain links TRBV7-9 to TRBJ2-3, with TRBD2 matching over 8 bases. The CDR3 has 19 amino acids. The trim removed 4 bases at V and 3 bases at J, leaving 18 bases unmatched. Per germline, CDR1 SEHNR and CDR2 FQNEAQ (reference sequence). DNA of the CDR3: TGTGCCAGCAGCTACCCCTCTGCGGGGGGTCCCGAAGATACAGATACGCAGTATTTT. Protein product: CASSYPSAGGPEDTDTQYF.

The chain is built from TRBV6-2 or TRBV6-3 and TRBJ1-5; TRBD1 might be the D (5 bases). The CDR3 consists of 14 residues. V shed 0 bases and J shed 10 bases, with 13 bases lying between them. CDR1 is MNHEY and CDR2 is SVGEGT in the germline V gene. The CDR3, as DNA: TGTGCCAGCAGTTACTCGACAGAGTCCAGCCCCCAGCATTTT. Translation: CASSYSTESSPQHF.

The V call is TRBV4-1, the J call TRBJ2-1; no definite D call. This CDR3 comprises 12 residues. In germline, CDR1 is MGHRA, CDR2 YSYEKL. Trimming cost V 6 bases and J 6 bases, with 9 bases left between them. The CDR3 spells CASSRVVNEQFF. CDR3 nucleotides: TGCGCCAGCAGTCGGGTGGTCAATGAGCAGTTCTTC.

This clonotype was counted a few times. V gene TRBV5-1 combines with J gene TRBJ2-7; D gene uncertain. Trimming removed 0 bases from V and 1 base from J, with 8 bases in between. Looked up from germline, CDR1 is SGHRS and CDR2 is YFSETQ. The CDR3 sequence is 14 residues long. In nucleotides, the CDR3 is TGCGCCAGCAGCTTGGAGGGAAATTCCTACGAGCAGTACTTC. Protein: CASSLEGNSYEQYF.

The chain recombines TRBV7-4 with TRBJ2-1; 14 positions match TRBD2. The CDR3 has 15 amino acids. Looked up from germline, CDR1 is SGHVT and CDR2 is SQSDAQ. The J segment lost 7 bases and the V segment lost 5 bases, leaving 4 bases of the junction unmatched. CDR3 residues: CASSPRLAGGNEQFF. The CDR3 DNA is TGTGCCAGCAGCCCCCGACTAGCGGGGGGGAATGAGCAGTTCTTC.

This chain links TRBV20-1 with TRBJ1-1; 10 nucleotides align to TRBD1. The germline V gene has CDR1 DFQATT and CDR2 SNEGSKA (reference sequence). This CDR3 contains 13 residues. V was pared by 6 bases and J by 6 bases, with 7 bases of the junction left unmatched. CDR3 DNA: TGCAGTGCCAGGACAGGGGGAATCCCTGAAGCTTTCTTT. Protein sequence: CSARTGGIPEAFF.

This CDR3 reads CASSLAPSTGELFF. For the CDR3, the DNA is TGTGCCAGTAGTCTCGCCCCCAGCACCGGGGAGCTGTTTTTT. The chain combines TRBV19 with TRBJ2-2; no reliable D call. The CDR3 totals 14 residues. Trimming took off 5 bases at V and 4 bases at J, with 11 bases between the two ends. Germline V gene lookup returns CDR1 LNHDA and CDR2 SQIVND (reference sequence).

This clonotype was counted a few times. The chain has TRBV7-9 and TRBJ2-3, with D unresolved. This CDR3 is 12 amino acids long. Germline CDR1 SEHNR, CDR2 FQNEAQ (reference sequence). V lost 5 bases to trimming and J lost 4 bases, with 7 bases between them. The CDR3 is CASSSISDTQYF. The CDR3 DNA is TGTGCCAGCAGCAGTATATCAGATACGCAGTATTTT.

Many counts were recorded for this clonotype. The chain couples TRBV4-1 to TRBJ2-1, with a tentative D call TRBD2 (6 bases). This CDR3 has 16 amino acids. Germline CDR1 reads MGHRA; CDR2 reads YSYEKL. V was pared by 0 bases and J by 6 bases, with 15 bases between. The CDR3 here is CASSQDQLGGSNEQFF. CDR3 nucleotides: TGCGCCAGCAGCCAAGATCAGCTAGGAGGGTCCAATGAGCAGTTCTTC.

This clonotype has just a few counts. The chain joins TRBV12-3 or TRBV12-4 to TRBJ2-5; D is uncertain. V lost 5 bases and J 3 bases, leaving 4 bases between the germline ends. This CDR3 is 11 amino acids long. CDR3 in DNA: TGTGCCAGCAGTCCGAAAGAGACCCAGTACTTC. This encodes CASSPKETQYF.

This clonotype has at least ten counts. The V and J genes are TRBV12-3 or TRBV12-4 and TRBJ1-1; D possibly corresponds to TRBD1 (5 bases). Trimming removed 5 bases from V and 1 base from J, with 26 bases in between. This CDR3 has 19 amino acids. CDR3 DNA: TGTGCCAGCAGTCCATGGACAAGGTTGAGGTTGGAGGGGAACACTGAAGCTTTCTTT. This translates into CASSPWTRLRLEGNTEAFF.

This clonotype was counted between two and nine times. This chain uses TRBV4-1 with TRBJ1-6; tentatively, D is TRBD1 (5 bases). The CDR3 loop spans 16 amino acids. Per germline, CDR1 MGHRA and CDR2 YSYEKL. V lost 2 bases and J 8 bases, leaving 16 bases between the germline ends. This chain's CDR3 is CASSQPFGQGDSPLHF. CDR3 DNA sequence: TGCGCCAGCAGCCAACCATTTGGACAAGGGGATTCACCCCTCCACTTT.

This clonotype occurred a few times. This chain joins TRBV7-9 and TRBJ1-1; D is possibly TRBD1 (5 bases). The V gene lost 7 bases and the J gene lost 4 bases, with 19 bases spanning the gap. Germline CDR1 and CDR2: SEHNR and FQNEAQ (reference sequence). The CDR3 contains 15 residues. In DNA form, the CDR3 reads TGTGCCAGCAACCGAGATCAAGGGGAGGGCACTGAAGCTTTCTTT. It yields the protein CASNRDQGEGTEAFF.

The chain links TRBV20-1 to TRBJ1-1; 7 nucleotides match TRBD1. The CDR3 loop spans 14 amino acids. The V and J ends lost 6 bases and 2 bases, in that order; junction bases with no gene match: 9. Germline CDR1 DFQATT, CDR2 SNEGSKA (reference sequence). This chain's CDR3 is CSALHRGINTEAFF. The CDR3 DNA is TGCAGTGCGTTACACAGGGGTATAAACACTGAAGCTTTCTTT.

In this sample, this clonotype turned up many times. The CDR3 here is CASSVDLAGGANEQFF. Here the CDR3 DNA reads TGTGCCAGCAGCGTCGATCTAGCGGGGGGGGCCAATGAGCAGTTCTTC. The chain carries TRBV7-6 and TRBJ2-1; the match to TRBD2 covers 12 bases. The CDR3 has 16 residues. Germline assignment: CDR1 SGHVS and CDR2 FNYEAQ. J gave up 6 bases and V 5 bases, and 8 bases lay outside the gene matches. Variable domain in full (rest from reference TRBV7-6 and TRBJ2-1): GAGVSQSPRYKVTKRGQDVALRCDPISGHVSLYWYRQALGQGPEFLTYFNYEAQQDKSGLPNDRFSAERPEGSISTLTIQRTEQRDSAMYRCASSVDLAGGANEQFFGPGTRLTVL.

The rearrangement uses TRBV20-1 and TRBJ2-2, with D unresolved. The germline V and J ends were trimmed by 3 bases and 0 bases, with 5 bases remaining between them. The CDR3 totals 13 residues. The germline gives CDR1 DFQATT, CDR2 SNEGSKA (reference sequence). The CDR3 bases are TGCAGTGCTAGTTTGACGAACACCGGGGAGCTGTTTTTT. Translated: CSASLTNTGELFF.

This clonotype was counted at least ten times. The V and J genes are TRBV7-2 and TRBJ2-3, with D perhaps being TRBD1 or TRBD2 (5 bases each). Trimming pared 4 bases from V and 5 bases from J, leaving 10 bases between. The germline V gene encodes CDR1 SGHTA and CDR2 FQGNSA. CDR3 length equals 13 residues. Written as DNA, the CDR3 is TGTGCCAGCAGCTCCCGAGGGGTAGATACGCAGTATTTT. This sequence encodes CASSSRGVDTQYF.

This clonotype occurred once. The chain links TRBV7-2 to TRBJ1-5, with TRBD1 identical over 8 bases. The V gene end was trimmed by 6 bases and the J gene end by 0 bases; junction bases not matched to a gene: 7. The CDR3 is 16 residues long. Germline loops: CDR1 SGHTA, CDR2 FQGNSA. The CDR3 is CASSSNRGNSNQPQHF. The CDR3 DNA sequence: TGTGCCAGCAGTTCTAACAGGGGGAATAGCAATCAGCCCCAGCATTTT.